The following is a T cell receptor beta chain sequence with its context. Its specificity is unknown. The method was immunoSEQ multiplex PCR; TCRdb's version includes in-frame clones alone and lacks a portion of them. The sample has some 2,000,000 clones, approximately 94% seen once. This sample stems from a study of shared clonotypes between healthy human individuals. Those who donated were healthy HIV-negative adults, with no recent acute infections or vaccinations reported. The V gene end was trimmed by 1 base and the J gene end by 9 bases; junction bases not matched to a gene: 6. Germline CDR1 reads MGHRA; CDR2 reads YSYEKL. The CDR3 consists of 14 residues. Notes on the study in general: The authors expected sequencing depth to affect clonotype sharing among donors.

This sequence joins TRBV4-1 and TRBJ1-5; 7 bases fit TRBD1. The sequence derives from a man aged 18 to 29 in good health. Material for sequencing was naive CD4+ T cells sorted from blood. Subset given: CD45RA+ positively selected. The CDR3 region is CASSQGDSYTPQHF. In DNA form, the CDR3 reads TGCGCCAGCAGCCAAGGGGACAGCTATACGCCCCAGCATTTT.